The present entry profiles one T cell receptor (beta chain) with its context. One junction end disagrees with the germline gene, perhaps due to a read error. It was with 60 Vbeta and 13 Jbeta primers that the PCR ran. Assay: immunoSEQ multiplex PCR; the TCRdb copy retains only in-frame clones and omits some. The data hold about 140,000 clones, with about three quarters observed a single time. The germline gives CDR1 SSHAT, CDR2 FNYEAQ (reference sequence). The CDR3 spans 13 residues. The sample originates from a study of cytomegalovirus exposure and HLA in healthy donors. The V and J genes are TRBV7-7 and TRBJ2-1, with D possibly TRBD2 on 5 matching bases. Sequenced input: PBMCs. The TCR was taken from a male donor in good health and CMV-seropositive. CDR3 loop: CASSLAQTAEQFF. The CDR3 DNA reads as TGTGCTAGCAGCTTAGCGCAAACAGCTGAGCAGTTCTTC.